The rows below give T cell receptor beta chains drawn from one sample of a study of T cell responses to AZD1222 COVID-19 vaccine. Here immunoSEQ multiplex PCR was the method, and the copy in TCRdb shows in-frame clones only, minus some. Of roughly 130,000 clones listed, 85% to 95% are singletons. This sample comprised peripheral blood, obtained on day 0 of AZD1222 vaccination. The receptors were gathered from an adult in good health. Both conserved end residues are part of each CDR3. Each record gives: V gene, D gene, clone size, J gene, CDR3 protein, CDR3 DNA. The D gene is left open where the match is weak. Clone size is shown for a subset of rows, as once, few, many or a class of expanded clone.

v_gene: TRBV25-1; d_gene: TRBD1; abundance: -; j_gene: TRBJ1-1; CDR3aa: CASSDGQTGVNTEAFF; CDR3nt: TGTGCCAGCAGTGATGGCCAAACAGGGGTGAACACTGAAGCTTTCTTT
v_gene: TRBV27; d_gene: -; abundance: -; j_gene: TRBJ2-5; CDR3aa: CASSSPSGQTQYF; CDR3nt: TGTGCCAGCAGTTCACCCAGCGGGCAGACCCAGTACTTC
v_gene: TRBV12-3/TRBV12-4; d_gene: -; abundance: -; j_gene: TRBJ1-1; CDR3aa: CASRYRMNTEAFF; CDR3nt: TGTGCCAGCAGATACAGGATGAACACTGAAGCTTTCTTT
v_gene: TRBV5-1; d_gene: TRBD2; abundance: -; j_gene: TRBJ2-3; CDR3aa: CASSFSLAGGSDTQYF; CDR3nt: TGCGCCAGCAGCTTCTCACTAGCGGGAGGTTCAGATACGCAGTATTTT
v_gene: TRBV7-3; d_gene: -; abundance: once; j_gene: TRBJ2-2; CDR3aa: CASSPQGTFGELFF; CDR3nt: TGTGCCAGCAGCCCGCAGGGAACATTCGGGGAGCTGTTTTTT
v_gene: TRBV6-1; d_gene: -; abundance: -; j_gene: TRBJ2-1; CDR3aa: CASSEGGYYNEQFF; CDR3nt: TGTGCCAGCAGTGAAGGAGGCTACTACAATGAGCAGTTCTTC
v_gene: TRBV12-2; d_gene: -; abundance: once; j_gene: TRBJ2-7; CDR3aa: CASRVTGTPAENEQYF; CDR3nt: TGTGCAAGTCGCGTAACCGGGACGCCGGCTGAAAACGAGCAGTACTTC
v_gene: TRBV7-9; d_gene: TRBD1; abundance: once; j_gene: TRBJ1-1; CDR3aa: CASSHRQGGGLNTEAFF; CDR3nt: TGTGCCAGCAGCCATAGACAGGGAGGAGGCTTGAACACTGAAGCTTTCTTT
v_gene: TRBV6-2/TRBV6-3; d_gene: -; abundance: -; j_gene: TRBJ1-3; CDR3aa: CASSYSRYSGNTIYF; CDR3nt: TGTGCCAGCAGTTACTCCCGGTACTCTGGAAACACCATATATTTT
v_gene: TRBV7-2; d_gene: -; abundance: -; j_gene: TRBJ1-2; CDR3aa: CASSLGAGLLYGYTF; CDR3nt: TGTGCCAGCAGCTTAGGGGCAGGGCTCCTTTATGGCTACACCTTC
v_gene: TRBV7-2; d_gene: TRBD2; abundance: -; j_gene: TRBJ2-3; CDR3aa: CASSLVVAGGHSSTDTQYF; CDR3nt: TGTGCCAGCAGCTTAGTGGTAGCGGGGGGGCACTCTAGCACAGATACGCAGTATTTT
v_gene: TRBV30; d_gene: -; abundance: -; j_gene: TRBJ1-2; CDR3aa: CASSRYGYTF; CDR3nt: TGTGCCTCCTCTAGATATGGCTACACCTTC
v_gene: TRBV5-4; d_gene: -; abundance: -; j_gene: TRBJ1-2; CDR3aa: CASSSSGRNYGYTF; CDR3nt: TGTGCCAGCAGCTCCTCGGGGCGTAACTATGGCTACACCTTC
v_gene: TRBV7-2; d_gene: -; abundance: -; j_gene: TRBJ2-1; CDR3aa: CASSRGNEQFF; CDR3nt: TGTGCCAGCAGCAGGGGAAATGAGCAGTTCTTC
v_gene: TRBV7-7; d_gene: TRBD2; abundance: -; j_gene: TRBJ2-5; CDR3aa: CASSLGSTSVETQYF; CDR3nt: TGTGCTAGCAGCTTAGGATCGACTAGCGTAGAGACCCAGTACTTC
v_gene: TRBV27; d_gene: -; abundance: -; j_gene: TRBJ2-1; CDR3aa: CASSLFPSRLSNNEQFF; CDR3nt: TGTGCCAGCAGTTTATTCCCTAGCCGCCTAAGTAACAATGAGCAGTTCTTC
v_gene: TRBV7-9; d_gene: -; abundance: -; j_gene: TRBJ1-5; CDR3aa: CASSPKGANQPQHF; CDR3nt: TGTGCCAGCAGCCCAAAGGGAGCGAATCAGCCCCAGCATTTT
v_gene: TRBV12-3/TRBV12-4; d_gene: TRBD1; abundance: -; j_gene: TRBJ2-5; CDR3aa: CASRGQGRETQYF; CDR3nt: TGTGCCAGCAGAGGACAGGGGAGGGAGACCCAGTACTTC
v_gene: TRBV7-8; d_gene: -; abundance: -; j_gene: TRBJ2-4; CDR3aa: CASSPHGPIQYF; CDR3nt: TGTGCCAGCAGCCCTCACGGTCCCATTCAGTACTTC
v_gene: TRBV5-6; d_gene: TRBD2; abundance: once; j_gene: TRBJ2-5; CDR3aa: CASSLGPSGDQETQYF; CDR3nt: TGTGCCAGCAGCCTGGGGCCTAGCGGGGACCAAGAGACCCAGTACTTC
v_gene: TRBV24-1; d_gene: -; abundance: -; j_gene: TRBJ1-3; CDR3aa: CATSDLHTGGHSGNTIYF; CDR3nt: TGTGCCACCAGTGATTTGCATACTGGGGGCCACTCTGGAAACACCATATATTTT
v_gene: TRBV19; d_gene: TRBD1; abundance: -; j_gene: TRBJ1-3; CDR3aa: CASQGAGTNSGNTIYF; CDR3nt: TGTGCCAGTCAGGGGGCAGGGACCAACTCTGGAAACACCATATATTTT
v_gene: TRBV2; d_gene: -; abundance: -; j_gene: TRBJ1-2; CDR3aa: CASSEGGINYGYTF; CDR3nt: TGTGCCAGCAGTGAAGGGGGTATTAACTATGGCTACACCTTC
v_gene: TRBV11-3; d_gene: TRBD1; abundance: once; j_gene: TRBJ1-1; CDR3aa: CASSLARGWTEAFF; CDR3nt: TGTGCCAGCAGCTTGGCCAGGGGGTGGACTGAAGCTTTCTTT
v_gene: TRBV7-3; d_gene: -; abundance: few; j_gene: TRBJ2-2; CDR3aa: CASRKDGSNTGELFF; CDR3nt: TGTGCCAGCAGGAAGGACGGATCGAACACCGGGGAGCTGTTTTTT